The 3 T cell receptor beta chains reported below all come from one sample, sequenced in a study of shared clonotypes between healthy human individuals (dated by TCRdb to the early 2020s). To prepare the library, the immunoSEQ multiplex PCR assay was applied. TCRdb took over this immuneACCESS table, retaining in-frame rearrangements with V and J assigned. Such tables are incomplete; in checked studies, under half of the missing clones stem from an unresolved V gene, and the remainder is unexplained. Across this sample there are roughly 400,000 clones, with 90% to 97% seen only once. Approximately 0.32% of the sample rests with the top ten. The sample taken for sequencing was memory CD8+ T cells sorted from blood. The label giving this sample's cell subset or site can be read as: CD45RO+ cells pooled with CCR7-negative TemRA cells. These receptors came from a man aged 25-45 years in good health.

The chain recombines TRBV5-1 with TRBJ2-2, with 9 bases lining up with TRBD1. V lost 3 bases, J lost 5 bases, and 8 bases stayed unmatched. The CDR3 runs to 16 residues. The germline CDR1 and CDR2 sequences are SGHRS and YFSETQ. CDR3 region: CASSSVQGAWTGELFF. The CDR3, as DNA: TGCGCCAGCAGCTCGGTACAGGGGGCTTGGACCGGGGAGCTGTTTTTT.

CDR3 sequence: CASSLIRGADYEQYF. CDR3 coding DNA: TGCGCCAGCAGCTTGATCCGGGGTGCAGACTACGAGCAGTACTTC. The V and J genes are TRBV5-1 and TRBJ2-7, with D possibly matching TRBD2 (5 bases). Germline lookup yields CDR1 SGHRS and CDR2 YFSETQ. The CDR3 extends over 15 amino acids. V was cut by 1 base and J by 3 bases, with 14 bases left in between.

The gene calls are TRBV7-8 and TRBJ2-7; D is perhaps TRBD1 (7 bases). CDR1 and CDR2 from the germline V gene are SGHVS and FQNEAQ. Trimming took 3 bases from V and 1 from J, leaving 22 bases between them. This CDR3 comprises 18 residues. The DNA of the CDR3 is TGTGCCAGCAGCTTTGGCGGAACCAGGGGGGCAATTTCCTACGAGCAGTACTTC. The encoded protein is CASSFGGTRGAISYEQYF.